Presented here are 32 T cell receptor beta chains from one specimen sequenced in a study of blood T cell repertoires in COVID-19 (TCRdb year 2020). The library was generated by the immunoSEQ multiplex PCR assay. TCRdb took this table from immuneACCESS and kept in-frame rearrangements with V and J called. Such tables lack part of the clones; where checked against another copy, unresolved V genes explain under half of the gap, and the rest is unexplained. For this sample the table gives fewer than 100,000 clones, of which more than 75% were detected only once. Under 30% of the sample belongs to the ten largest clones. Sequenced sample: peripheral blood. These receptors all stem from a human donor in a cohort sampled during active COVID-19.

V is TRBV29-1 and J is TRBJ2-7; D possibly corresponds to TRBD1 (6 bases). CDR1 is SQVTM, CDR2 ANQGSEA, per germline. V was pared by 7 bases and J by 4 bases, with 14 bases between. The CDR3 sequence is 12 residues long. In DNA form, the CDR3 reads TGCAGCGCCTCCACAGGGCTATACGAGCAGTACTTC. Translated: CSASTGLYEQYF.

This chain uses TRBV3-1 (or the pseudogene TRBV3-2) with TRBJ2-3; 10 nucleotides match TRBD2. CDR3 size: 17 residues. The germline CDR1 and CDR2 sequences are LGHDT and YNNKEL (reference sequence). V was pared by 1 base and J by 2 bases, with 6 bases of the junction left unmatched. Written as DNA, the CDR3 is TGTGCCAGCAGCCAAGGCCCTAGCGGGGGATACACAGATACGCAGTATTTT. This encodes CASSQGPSGGYTDTQYF.

V is TRBV4-2 and J is TRBJ2-1; 12 bases align to TRBD2. Trimming at V came to 0 bases and at J to 8 bases, leaving 2 bases not matched to a gene. CDR3 size: 15 residues. CDR1 and CDR2 from the germline V gene are LGHNA and YNFKEQ. CDR3 amino acids: CASSQELAGGYEQFF. Written as DNA, the CDR3 is TGTGCCAGCAGCCAAGAACTAGCGGGGGGCTATGAGCAGTTCTTC.

V is TRBV19 and J is TRBJ1-6; D unclear. This CDR3 contains 14 residues. CDR1 and CDR2 (germline): LNHDA, SQIVND (reference sequence). Between the trimmed V and J ends, which lost 5 bases and 5 bases, there was a span of 10 bases. CDR3 amino acids: CASSGYRDNSPLHF. The DNA for the CDR3 is TGTGCCAGTAGTGGGTACAGAGATAATTCACCCCTCCACTTT.

The rearrangement joins TRBV10-1 to TRBJ2-3; D possibly corresponds to TRBD1 (5 bases). The CDR3 spans 18 residues. CDR1 is WNHNN, CDR2 SYGVQD, per germline (reference sequence). Trimming took 4 bases from V and 0 from J, leaving 20 bases between them. This CDR3 reads CASSVSPLDTGSTDTQYF. In DNA form, the CDR3 reads TGCGCCAGCAGTGTTTCGCCATTGGATACAGGAAGCACAGATACGCAGTATTTT.

This chain connects TRBV4-2 to TRBJ2-3; weak D call: TRBD1 (5 bases). The germline V and J ends were trimmed by 5 bases and 3 bases, with 18 bases remaining between them. In germline, CDR1 is LGHNA, CDR2 YNFKEQ. CDR3 length: 16 residues. This CDR3 reads CASSYDSSSPTDTQYF. As DNA, the CDR3 is TGTGCCAGCAGCTACGACAGCTCCAGCCCGACAGATACGCAGTATTTT.

The genes are TRBV18 and TRBJ1-1; the match to TRBD1 covers 7 bases. Germline V gene lookup returns CDR1 KGHSH and CDR2 LQKENI. With V trimmed by 1 base and J by 4 bases, 3 bases remained unmatched. The CDR3 covers 14 residues. This chain's CDR3 is CASSPRDRATEAFF. The CDR3 nucleotides are TGTGCCAGCTCACCACGTGACAGGGCCACTGAAGCTTTCTTT.

The rearrangement links TRBV4-1 to TRBJ1-6; D is possibly TRBD1 (6 bases). Germline CDR1 is MGHRA and CDR2 is YSYEKL. Between the trimmed V and J ends, which lost 4 bases and 10 bases, there was a span of 17 bases. This CDR3 is 15 amino acids long. The CDR3 DNA reads TGCGCCAGCAGCCGATTCGGGGGGCCAGGCTCACCCCTCCACTTT. It yields the protein CASSRFGGPGSPLHF.

The chain recombines TRBV5-1 with TRBJ2-5; TRBD1 aligns across 9 bases. V shed 0 bases and J 5 bases; nucleotides not matched to a gene: 8. The CDR3 is 16 amino acids. The germline CDR1 and CDR2 sequences are SGHRS and YFSETQ. In DNA, the CDR3 is TGCGCCAGCAGCTTGGGGGACAGGGTAGGAGGGGAGACCCAGTACTTC. This gives the protein CASSLGDRVGGETQYF.

This clone appeared a few times. This rearrangement joins TRBV6-5 to TRBJ2-2; D remains ambiguous. Germline V gene lookup returns CDR1 MNHEY and CDR2 SVGAGI. CDR3 length equals 14 residues. Trimming pared 6 bases from V and 2 bases from J, leaving 10 bases between. CDR3 sequence: CASSPGFNTGELFF. The CDR3 coding sequence is TGTGCCAGCAGCCCAGGATTCAACACCGGGGAGCTGTTTTTT.

The chain combines TRBV28 with TRBJ1-2, with TRBD1 identical over 8 bases. CDR1 is MDHEN and CDR2 is SYDVKM in the germline V gene. The CDR3 covers 16 residues. Trimming cost V 4 bases and J 1 base; bases outside gene matches: 8. Written as DNA, the CDR3 is TGTGCCAGCAGTTCTCAGGGGGCGCAACATAACTATGGCTACACCTTC. It yields the protein CASSSQGAQHNYGYTF.

This clone showed up just a few times. V usage is TRBV2 and J usage is TRBJ2-5, with 7 nucleotides matching TRBD1. Germline values: CDR1 SNHLY, CDR2 FYNNEI. The CDR3 length is 16 residues. The V segment lost 6 bases and the J segment 0 bases; nucleotides outside the gene matches: 10. CDR3 amino acids: CASRETGTAYQETQYF. The DNA of the CDR3 is TGTGCCAGCAGAGAGACCGGGACAGCGTACCAAGAGACCCAGTACTTC.

This clone appeared a few times. J is TRBJ1-5 and V is TRBV27; D call uncertain. V lost 0 bases and J lost 6, with 18 bases in between. Germline assignment: CDR1 MNHEY and CDR2 SMNVEV (reference sequence). This CDR3 is built from 17 residues. CDR3 sequence reads: CASSLSEADLLSQPQHF. CDR3 in DNA: TGTGCCAGCAGTTTATCGGAGGCCGACCTGCTCAGTCAGCCCCAGCATTTT.

Here the CDR3 reads CASSLFAYEQYF. The CDR3 nucleotides read TGCGCCAGCAGCTTGTTCGCCTACGAGCAGTACTTC. V gene TRBV5-1 combines with J gene TRBJ2-7, with unresolved D. Per germline, CDR1 SGHRS and CDR2 YFSETQ. Deletions cut 1 base from V and 2 bases from J, with 4 bases between. The CDR3 is 12 residues long.

The chain carries TRBV2 and TRBJ1-5; maybe TRBD1 (6 bases). Per germline, CDR1 SNHLY and CDR2 FYNNEI. V was pared by 6 bases and J by 5 bases, with 14 bases between. The CDR3 length is 14 residues. This CDR3 reads CASSTYRAHQPQHF. As DNA, the CDR3 is TGTGCCAGCAGCACATACAGGGCCCATCAGCCCCAGCATTTT.

This chain links TRBV30 with TRBJ2-5, with no clear D. The CDR3 consists of 16 residues. Looked up from germline, CDR1 is GTSNPN and CDR2 is SVGIG (reference sequence). V lost 2 bases to trimming and J lost 5 bases, with 21 bases between them. The CDR3 DNA reads TGTGCCTGGAGTAGGAAATGGGCAGGCAGGCAGGAGACCCAGTACTTC. The encoded protein is CAWSRKWAGRQETQYF.

Only one count was recorded for this clone. This chain links TRBV12-3 or TRBV12-4 with TRBJ2-5, with a tentative D call TRBD2 (6 bases). V was trimmed by 6 bases and J by 7 bases, leaving 9 bases between them. The CDR3 consists of 11 residues. CDR3 amino acids: CASRGGGTQYF. The CDR3 DNA reads as TGTGCCAGCAGGGGGGGTGGGACCCAGTACTTC.

V gene TRBV9 combines with J gene TRBJ2-1, with 9 nucleotides matching TRBD1. The germline V gene has CDR1 SGDLS and CDR2 YYNGEE. The CDR3 has 15 amino acids. With 4 bases clipped from V and 6 bases from J, the junction kept 8 bases outside the gene matches. As DNA, the CDR3 is TGTGCCAGCAGCTTCGGACAGGGGACCCGCAATGAGCAGTTCTTC. It yields the protein CASSFGQGTRNEQFF.

V usage is TRBV11-3 and J usage is TRBJ2-7, with TRBD2 identical over 7 bases. There are 13 residues in the CDR3. CDR1 SGHNT and CDR2 YENEEA come from the germline V gene. Germline trimming cut 1 base from V and 7 bases from J; bases unmatched to any gene: 4. DNA of the CDR3: TGTGCCAGCAGCTTAGGTCAGGGAGGGGAGCAGTACTTC. This codes for CASSLGQGGEQYF.

The DNA for the CDR3 is TGTGCCAGCAGTCAGGGCAGTAGTGGTCTTGGGGGGACAGATACGCAGTATTTT. Its protein product is CASSQGSSGLGGTDTQYF. The J gene is TRBJ2-3, the V gene TRBV28, with D possibly matching TRBD2 (6 bases). Germline-derived CDR1 and CDR2 are MDHEN and SYDVKM. Between the trimmed V and J ends, which lost 5 bases and 3 bases, there was a span of 24 bases. The CDR3 extends over 18 amino acids.

This CDR3 is CASSLGQSYGYTF. The CDR3 DNA is TGTGCCAGCAGCTTGGGCCAGAGCTATGGCTACACCTTC. This chain uses TRBV7-2 with TRBJ1-2, with D unresolved. Trimming left V 3 bases short and J 4 bases short, with 9 bases between. CDR1 SGHTA and CDR2 FQGNSA come from the germline V gene. This CDR3 is built from 13 residues.

CDR3 sequence: CASSLSGGPGNEQYF. In nucleotides, the CDR3 is TGTGCCAGCAGCCTCTCCGGGGGACCTGGGAACGAGCAGTACTTC. The chain links TRBV7-9 to TRBJ2-7, with D possibly matching TRBD2 (6 bases). Germline values: CDR1 SEHNR, CDR2 FQNEAQ (reference sequence). The CDR3 extends over 15 amino acids. Trimming removed 5 bases from V and 5 bases from J, with 19 bases in between.

This chain connects TRBV4-2 to TRBJ1-1; D gene ambiguous. This CDR3 contains 14 residues. The V end lost 1 base, the J end lost 2 bases, and 8 bases lay between the germline ends. The germline V gene has CDR1 LGHNA and CDR2 YNFKEQ. CDR3 in amino acids: CASSQVRGNTEAFF. CDR3 coding DNA: TGTGCCAGCAGCCAAGTTCGAGGAAACACTGAAGCTTTCTTT.

The chain joins TRBV4-1 to TRBJ1-2; TRBD1 matches at 10 bases. CDR1 is MGHRA and CDR2 is YSYEKL in the germline V gene. The CDR3 is 14 amino acids. The V gene end was trimmed by 4 bases and the J gene end by 3 bases; junction bases not matched to a gene: 2. Here the CDR3 reads CASSRGTGDYGYTF. The DNA of the CDR3 is TGCGCCAGCAGCCGCGGGACAGGGGACTATGGCTACACCTTC.

The chain is built from TRBV28 and TRBJ1-5; maybe TRBD1 (5 bases). The CDR3 spans 16 residues. Trimming took off 6 bases at V and 4 bases at J, with 19 bases between the two ends. Germline CDR1 reads MDHEN; CDR2 reads SYDVKM. The CDR3 region is CASSPLFTGANQPQHF. CDR3 sequence (DNA): TGTGCCAGCAGCCCCCTGTTCACAGGAGCTAATCAGCCCCAGCATTTT. The whole variable domain, filled in from reference TRBV28 and TRBJ1-5, reads DVKVTQSSRYLVKRTGEKVFLECVQDMDHENMFWYRQDPGLGLRLIYFSYDVKMKEKGDIPEGYSVSREKKERFSLILESASTNQTSMYLCASSPLFTGANQPQHFGDGTRLSIL.

In this sample, this clone turned up a few times. J is TRBJ1-1 and V is TRBV4-2; possible D gene TRBD1, 5 bases. Germline V gene lookup returns CDR1 LGHNA and CDR2 YNFKEQ. Trimming pared 0 bases from V and 3 bases from J, leaving 11 bases between. The CDR3 extends over 15 amino acids. This CDR3 reads CASSQEAGSDTEAFF. The CDR3 DNA reads as TGTGCCAGCAGCCAAGAGGCAGGGTCCGACACTGAAGCTTTCTTT.

For this clone: Other DNA sequences in the sample encode the same CDR3. The chain combines TRBV3-1 (or the pseudogene TRBV3-2) with TRBJ1-2; 7 bases map to TRBD1. CDR1 LGHDT and CDR2 YNNKEL come from the germline V gene (reference sequence). CDR3 length: 12 residues. J gave up 8 bases and V 0 bases, and 0 bases lay outside the gene matches. CDR3 amino acids: CASSQEGGGYTF. In DNA form, the CDR3 reads TGTGCCAGCAGCCAAGAAGGGGGCGGCTACACCTTC.

The genes are TRBV5-1 and TRBJ2-2, with 8 bases aligning to TRBD1. CDR1 and CDR2 from the germline V gene are SGHRS and YFSETQ. The CDR3 runs to 14 residues. The V gene end was trimmed by 6 bases and the J gene end by 6 bases; junction bases not matched to a gene: 7. CDR3 DNA: TGCGCCAGCACCCTACTACAGGGGGCCGGGGAGCTGTTTTTT. The encoded protein is CASTLLQGAGELFF.

The chain employs TRBV5-4 and TRBJ2-7, with 8 bases matching TRBD1. V was pared by 1 base and J by 2 bases, with 5 bases of the junction left unmatched. CDR3 length: 15 amino acids. Germline CDR1 is SGHNT and CDR2 is YYREEE (reference sequence). The chain's CDR3 is CASSLYGQGAYEQYF. The CDR3 DNA reads as TGTGCCAGCAGCTTGTATGGACAGGGCGCCTACGAGCAGTACTTC.

This chain joins TRBV2 and TRBJ2-1; TRBD1 is a possible D gene (5 bases). Between the trimmed V and J ends, which lost 4 bases and 4 bases, there was a span of 8 bases. The length of the CDR3 is 13 residues. The V gene's germline CDR1 is SNHLY and CDR2 FYNNEI. The CDR3 DNA reads TGTGCCAGCAGTGTCAGACAGTACAATGAGCAGTTCTTC. Translation gives CASSVRQYNEQFF.

This clone appeared a few times. This rearrangement joins TRBV6-5 to TRBJ1-6; D might be TRBD1 (5 bases). The CDR3 runs to 15 residues. Germline assignment: CDR1 MNHEY and CDR2 SVGAGI. With 2 bases removed from V and 6 bases from J, the gap between germline ends came to 11 bases. CDR3 in DNA: TGTGCCAGCAGTTACGGGGGGAGGCTTAATTCACCCCTCCACTTT. The encoded protein is CASSYGGRLNSPLHF.

The gene calls are TRBV7-2 and TRBJ1-2; possible D gene TRBD1, 5 bases. The V and J ends lost 1 base and 0 bases respectively, with 9 bases between them. The CDR3 covers 15 residues. From germline, CDR1 is SGHTA and CDR2 FQGNSA. As DNA, the CDR3 is TGTGCCAGCAGCTTAGTCCCGGGGGCTAACTATGGCTACACCTTC. It specifies CASSLVPGANYGYTF.